The next 27 T cell receptor beta chains were all read from a single sample in a study of OX40 agonist ivuxolimab in advanced cancers. Using immunoSEQ multiplex PCR, the repertoire was profiled, and TCRdb retains in-frame clones only, with some absent. The sample records some 96,000 clones, around 90% being singletons. This specimen consisted of CD4+ or CD8+ T cells sorted from blood, obtained in a trial of the OX40 agonist ivuxolimab. Receptors originate from an adult with an advanced solid tumor such as melanoma, head and neck, liver or kidney cancer.

The chain carries TRBV28 and TRBJ1-5; D gene uncertain. The CDR3 is made up of 16 amino acids. The V end lost 5 bases, the J end lost 0 bases, and 14 bases lay between the germline ends. In germline, CDR1 is MDHEN, CDR2 SYDVKM. The CDR3 coding sequence is TGTGCCAGCAGTCCCGGGGTCCGAGGTAGCAATCAGCCCCAGCATTTT. Translated, it gives CASSPGVRGSNQPQHF.

This chain uses TRBV28 with TRBJ1-1, with D unclear. V lost 2 bases and J 5 bases, leaving 18 bases between the germline ends. The CDR3 runs to 16 residues. The germline gives CDR1 MDHEN, CDR2 SYDVKM. CDR3 sequence: CASSLGKPQWRTEAFF. The CDR3 DNA reads as TGTGCCAGCAGTTTAGGGAAACCTCAGTGGAGGACTGAAGCTTTCTTT. The variable domain in full, with the rest retrieved from reference TRBV28 and TRBJ1-1, is DVKVTQSSRYLVKRTGEKVFLECVQDMDHENMFWYRQDPGLGLRLIYFSYDVKMKEKGDIPEGYSVSREKKERFSLILESASTNQTSMYLCASSLGKPQWRTEAFFGQGTRLTVV.

The chain couples TRBV29-1 to TRBJ1-4; the match to TRBD1 covers 9 bases. The CDR3 has 14 amino acids. The junction had 10 bases not matched to a gene; V was cut back by 7 bases and J by 7 bases. Germline-derived CDR1 and CDR2 are SQVTM and ANQGSEA. CDR3 region: CSAGTQGAGEKLFF. The CDR3 bases are TGCAGCGCCGGAACACAGGGGGCTGGTGAAAAACTGTTTTTT. The full variable domain, its missing parts supplied by reference TRBV29-1 and TRBJ1-4, is SAVISQKPSRDICQRGTSLTIQCQVDSQVTMMFWYRQQPGQSLTLIATANQGSEATYESGFVIDKFPISRPNLTFSTLTVSNMSPEDSSIYLCSAGTQGAGEKLFFGSGTQLSVL.

The chain couples TRBV7-2 to TRBJ2-7; TRBD1 matches at 9 bases. After removal of 5 bases from V and 4 bases from J, the junction contained 3 bases not matched to a gene. The CDR3 loop spans 13 amino acids. Germline V lookup: CDR1 SGHTA, CDR2 FQGNSA. The CDR3 is CASSRTGEYEQYF. CDR3 in DNA: TGTGCCAGCAGCCGGACAGGGGAATACGAGCAGTACTTC.

The J gene is TRBJ2-7, the V gene TRBV28; D is possibly TRBD1 or TRBD2 (5 bases each). CDR1 and CDR2 (germline): MDHEN, SYDVKM. The V and J ends lost 2 bases and 6 bases respectively, with 17 bases between them. CDR3 length: 15 amino acids. The CDR3 DNA sequence: TGTGCCAGCAGTTTAAAATTCGGGGCAGGGACCGAGCAGTACTTC. It codes for CASSLKFGAGTEQYF.

The chain is built from TRBV25-1 and TRBJ1-1, with D maybe TRBD1 (6 bases). The CDR3 loop spans 17 amino acids. Trimming stripped 4 bases from V and 5 bases from J, with 23 bases between. Germline V gene lookup returns CDR1 MGHDK and CDR2 SYGVNS. CDR3 coding DNA: TGTGCCAGCAGTGGGGGGCTGGTGGTCGGCCTGAGAACTGAAGCTTTCTTT. Protein sequence: CASSGGLVVGLRTEAFF.

The genes are TRBV15 and TRBJ2-1; tentatively, D is TRBD1 (6 bases). The CDR3 is 15 amino acids. The ends were cut back, 1 base at V and 4 bases at J, with 11 bases in the middle. Germline loops: CDR1 LNHNV, CDR2 YYDKDF (reference sequence). The CDR3 spells CATSRGQGSYNEQFF. The CDR3 nucleotides read TGTGCCACCAGCAGAGGTCAGGGGTCTTACAATGAGCAGTTCTTC.

This chain joins TRBV7-6 and TRBJ2-2; TRBD2 is a possible D gene (6 bases). The germline V and J ends were trimmed by 5 bases and 2 bases, with 12 bases remaining between them. The CDR3 is made up of 15 amino acids. Germline lookup yields CDR1 SGHVS and CDR2 FNYEAQ. In DNA, the CDR3 is TGTGCCAGCAGCCTAGACGGGGGAAACACCGGGGAGCTGTTTTTT. It yields the protein CASSLDGGNTGELFF. Full variable domain (missing parts from reference TRBV7-6 and TRBJ2-2): GAGVSQSPRYKVTKRGQDVALRCDPISGHVSLYWYRQALGQGPEFLTYFNYEAQQDKSGLPNDRFSAERPEGSISTLTIQRTEQRDSAMYRCASSLDGGNTGELFFGEGSRLTVL.

The chain carries TRBV27 and TRBJ2-3, with D possibly matching TRBD1 (7 bases). The V end was cut by 4 bases, the J end by 6 bases, with 17 bases between. The CDR3 loop spans 15 amino acids. Germline CDR1 reads MNHEY; CDR2 reads SMNVEV (reference sequence). The CDR3, as DNA: TGTGCCAGCAGTTACCCAGGGGGGACACGTGATACGCAGTATTTT. Its translation is CASSYPGGTRDTQYF.

This rearrangement joins TRBV18 to TRBJ1-1, with 7 bases matching TRBD1. The CDR3 covers 15 residues. V lost 5 bases and J lost 5; bases outside the gene matches: 11. Per germline, CDR1 KGHSH and CDR2 LQKENI. The CDR3 spells CASSVIQGSGTEAFF. In DNA form, the CDR3 reads TGTGCCAGCTCAGTCATACAGGGGAGTGGGACTGAAGCTTTCTTT.

This chain links TRBV28 with TRBJ1-5; no clear D. The ends were cut back, 5 bases at V and 5 bases at J, with 10 bases in the middle. The CDR3 length is 13 residues. Germline assignment: CDR1 MDHEN and CDR2 SYDVKM. The CDR3 coding sequence is TGTGCCAGCAGTCAGAAACTGGATCAGCCCCAGCATTTT. Translated: CASSQKLDQPQHF.

This clone is a singleton in its sample. This chain connects TRBV27 to TRBJ2-4; 7 bases fit TRBD1. Germline V gene sequence: CDR1 MNHEY, CDR2 SMNVEV (reference sequence). J gave up 2 bases and V 5 bases, and 6 bases lay outside the gene matches. The CDR3 totals 15 residues. CDR3 in DNA: TGTGCCAGCAGTCCATACAGGGGCCCCAAAAACATTCAGTACTTC. Translating gives CASSPYRGPKNIQYF.

The chain recombines TRBV5-6 with TRBJ2-1; D is ambiguous. CDR1 and CDR2 (germline): SGHDT, YYEEEE. Trimming cost V 1 base and J 7 bases, with 9 bases left between them. The CDR3 runs to 13 residues. In DNA form, the CDR3 reads TGTGCCAGCAGCTTGAAGGGTGGAAATGAGCAGTTCTTC. The encoded protein is CASSLKGGNEQFF.

V gene TRBV5-4 combines with J gene TRBJ2-7, with 8 bases aligning to TRBD2. The CDR3 has 13 residues. Looked up from germline, CDR1 is SGHNT and CDR2 is YYREEE (reference sequence). V lost 4 bases to trimming and J lost 0 bases; unmatched junction nucleotides: 0. CDR3: CASSAGGSYEQYF. The CDR3 DNA follows: TGTGCCAGCAGCGCGGGAGGCTCCTACGAGCAGTACTTC.

The chain combines TRBV7-3 with TRBJ1-1, with a tentative D call TRBD1 (6 bases). Germline CDR1 and CDR2: SGHTA and FQGTGA. The CDR3 totals 15 residues. The V end was cut by 4 bases, the J end by 1 base, with 13 bases between. Here the CDR3 reads CASSSGPGANTEAFF. The CDR3 nucleotides read TGTGCCAGCAGCTCAGGACCGGGGGCGAACACTGAAGCTTTCTTT.

The chain links TRBV7-2 to TRBJ2-1, with TRBD1 matching over 8 bases. Germline CDR1 and CDR2: SGHTA and FQGNSA. This CDR3 has 17 residues. The V gene end was trimmed by 5 bases and the J gene end by 5 bases; junction bases not matched to a gene: 14. The CDR3 DNA reads as TGTGCCAGCAGCCCAGGACCCCGGGACAGGCATAACAATGAGCAGTTCTTC. This translates into CASSPGPRDRHNNEQFF.

V is TRBV18 and J is TRBJ2-1; D gene unclear. Trimming removed 4 bases at V and 5 bases at J, with 9 bases between. This CDR3 has 13 amino acids. Per germline, CDR1 KGHSH and CDR2 LQKENI. As DNA, the CDR3 is TGTGCCAGCTCACGCCAGGCAAACAATGAGCAGTTCTTC. It is translated as CASSRQANNEQFF.

This chain links TRBV10-3 with TRBJ2-5; no definite D call. With 4 bases removed from V and 2 bases from J, the gap between germline ends came to 8 bases. Germline CDR1 ENHRY, CDR2 SYGVKD. This CDR3 contains 13 residues. The CDR3, as DNA: TGTGCCATCAGTGTAATCAGACAAGAGACCCAGTACTTC. Translated: CAISVIRQETQYF.

The chain links TRBV18 to TRBJ1-5, with a weak D call TRBD1 (6 bases). V was pared by 2 bases and J by 6 bases, with 8 bases between. From germline, CDR1 is KGHSH and CDR2 LQKENI. This CDR3 is 13 amino acids long. CDR3 DNA sequence: TGTGCCAGCTCACCATTAGGGGGTCAGCCCCAGCATTTT. It yields the protein CASSPLGGQPQHF.

The CDR3 protein is CASSFPGQGAPTDTQYF. CDR3 in DNA: TGTGCCAGTAGTTTCCCAGGACAGGGGGCACCCACAGATACGCAGTATTTT. J is TRBJ2-3 and V is TRBV19; 11 positions agree with TRBD1. The ends lost 5 bases at V and 2 bases at J; junction bases unmatched: 9. Germline V CDR1 and CDR2: LNHDA, SQIVND (reference sequence). The CDR3 runs to 17 residues.

The CDR3 DNA is TGCGCCAGCAGCCGCCAAACGGAAGGATTTGAAGCTTTCTTT. It codes for CASSRQTEGFEAFF. The V and J genes are TRBV4-1 and TRBJ1-1; D not certain. CDR3 length equals 14 residues. V was clipped by 4 bases and J by 7 bases, with 16 bases between them. Germline V gene sequence: CDR1 MGHRA, CDR2 YSYEKL.

The chain is built from TRBV6-4 and TRBJ1-5; possibly TRBD1 for D (5 bases). Trimming pared 6 bases from V and 0 bases from J, leaving 15 bases between. CDR3 length: 16 amino acids. The germline gives CDR1 MRHNA, CDR2 SNTAGT. DNA for the CDR3: TGTGCCAGCAGGGGGGTCGCAGGTAATAGCAATCAGCCCCAGCATTTT. Translating gives CASRGVAGNSNQPQHF.

This chain uses TRBV18 with TRBJ1-2; D gene uncertain. V lost 5 bases and J 3 bases, leaving 10 bases between the germline ends. Germline CDR1 KGHSH, CDR2 LQKENI. The CDR3 runs 13 residues. CDR3 DNA sequence: TGTGCCAGCTCAGACGCGGGCTACTATGGCTACACCTTC. Translating gives CASSDAGYYGYTF.

The chain joins TRBV9 to TRBJ2-2; 10 bases are shared with TRBD1. The V and J ends lost 6 bases and 3 bases, in that order; junction bases with no gene match: 5. The CDR3 has 15 amino acids. Germline assignment: CDR1 SGDLS and CDR2 YYNGEE. The CDR3 reads CASNPTGGHTGELFF. The CDR3 region has the DNA TGTGCCAGCAACCCGACAGGGGGCCACACCGGGGAGCTGTTTTTT.

J is TRBJ1-2 and V is TRBV6-5, with D possibly matching TRBD1 (6 bases). This CDR3 contains 15 residues. Per germline, CDR1 MNHEY and CDR2 SVGAGI. The V gene lost 0 bases and the J gene lost 2 bases, with 10 bases spanning the gap. This CDR3 is CASSYSGTNNYGYTF. The CDR3 DNA sequence: TGTGCCAGCAGTTACTCGGGGACAAACAACTATGGCTACACCTTC.

This sequence joins TRBV2 and TRBJ1-4; 7 nucleotides align to TRBD1. Germline-derived CDR1 and CDR2 are SNHLY and FYNNEI. The CDR3 loop spans 15 amino acids. V lost 5 bases to trimming and J lost 7 bases; unmatched junction nucleotides: 10. CDR3 bases: TGTGCCAGCAGTCCCGACAGGGCCTCGGGTGAAAAACTGTTTTTT. Amino acid sequence: CASSPDRASGEKLFF.

The CDR3 sequence: CASSFGDTDTQYF. As DNA, the CDR3 is TGTGCCAGCAGCTTTGGCGACACAGATACGCAGTATTTT. This chain links TRBV5-4 with TRBJ2-3; D unresolved. The CDR3 is made up of 13 amino acids. Per the germline V gene, CDR1 is SGHNT and CDR2 is YYREEE (reference sequence). The ends were cut back, 2 bases at V and 2 bases at J, with 6 bases in the middle.